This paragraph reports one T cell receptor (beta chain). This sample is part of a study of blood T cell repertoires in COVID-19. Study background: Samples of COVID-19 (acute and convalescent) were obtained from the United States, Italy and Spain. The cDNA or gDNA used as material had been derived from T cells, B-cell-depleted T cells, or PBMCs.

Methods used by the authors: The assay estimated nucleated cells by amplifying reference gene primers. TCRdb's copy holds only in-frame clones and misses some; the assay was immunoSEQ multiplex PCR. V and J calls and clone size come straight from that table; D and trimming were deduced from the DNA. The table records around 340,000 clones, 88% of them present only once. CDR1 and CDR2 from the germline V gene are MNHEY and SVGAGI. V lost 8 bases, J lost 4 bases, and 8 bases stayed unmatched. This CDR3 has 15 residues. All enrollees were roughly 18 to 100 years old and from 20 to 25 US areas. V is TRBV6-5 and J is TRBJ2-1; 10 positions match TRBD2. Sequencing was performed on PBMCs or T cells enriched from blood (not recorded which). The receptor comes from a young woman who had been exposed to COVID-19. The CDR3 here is CASLKGLADYNEQFF. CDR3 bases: TGTGCCAGCTTGAAAGGACTAGCGGATTACAATGAGCAGTTCTTC.